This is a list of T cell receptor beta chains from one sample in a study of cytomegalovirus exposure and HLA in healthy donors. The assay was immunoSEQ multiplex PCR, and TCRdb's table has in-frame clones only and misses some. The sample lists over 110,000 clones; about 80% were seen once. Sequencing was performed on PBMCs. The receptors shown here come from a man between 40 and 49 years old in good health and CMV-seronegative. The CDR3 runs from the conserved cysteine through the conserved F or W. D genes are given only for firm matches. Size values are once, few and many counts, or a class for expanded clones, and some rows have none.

TGTGCCAGCAGCCCCAGACAGCGGGGGGTTTTGGAGACCCAGTACTTC CASSPRQRGVLETQYF . TRBD2 TRBJ2-5 16 TRBV9
TGCGCCAGCAGCTGGGCTAGCGGGGGAAGCTCCTACAATGAGCAGTTCTTC CASSWASGGSSYNEQFF . TRBD2 TRBJ2-1 17 TRBV5-1
TGTGCCAGCAGCCTAGCAGCACGTCGAGATTATGGCTACACCTTC CASSLAARRDYGYTF few . TRBJ1-2 15 TRBV28
TGTGCCAGCAGCTCGACAGGGTTCTATGGCTACACCTTC CASSSTGFYGYTF . TRBD1 TRBJ1-2 13 TRBV7-9
TGTGCCAGCAGCCCTAGGCAAATAGGGACTAGCGGGACCGGGGAGCTGTTTTTT CASSPRQIGTSGTGELFF . TRBD2 TRBJ2-2 18 TRBV11-3
TGCGCCAGCAGCCAAGATCCAGGGGCCAATCAGCCCCAGCATTTT CASSQDPGANQPQHF . . TRBJ1-5 15 TRBV4-1
TGTGCCAGCATCCAACAGGGAAACCAGCCCCAGCATTTT CASIQQGNQPQHF . . TRBJ1-5 13 TRBV28
TGTGCCAGCAGCCCAGGGGACTATAGGCGCACAGATACGCAGTATTTT CASSPGDYRRTDTQYF few . TRBJ2-3 16 TRBV7-3
TGTGCCAGCAGTTCCCGGTCTCCTAGCAATCAGCCCCAGCATTTT CASSSRSPSNQPQHF . . TRBJ1-5 15 TRBV28
TGTGCCAGCAGCTCCTGGAGTAGCGGGGAAAACAATGAGCAGTTCTTC CASSSWSSGENNEQFF . TRBD2 TRBJ2-1 16 TRBV7-9
TGCGCCAGCAGCTTGGTCCCGGGCACTGAAGCTTTCTTT CASSLVPGTEAFF few . TRBJ1-1 13 TRBV5-1
TGTGCCAGCTCACCTGACAGAGACTACGAGCAGTACTTC CASSPDRDYEQYF . . TRBJ2-7 13 TRBV18
TGCAGCGTTGTTTTACAAGTCACTGAAGCTTTCTTT CSVVLQVTEAFF . . TRBJ1-1 12 TRBV29-1
TGTGCCTCGTCCCAGGGCGGATTTTACCAAGAGACCCAGTACTTC CASSQGGFYQETQYF . . TRBJ2-5 15 TRBV28
TGTGCCAGCAGCTCGGGGGACAGGGGCTACGAGCAGTACTTC CASSSGDRGYEQYF . TRBD1 TRBJ2-7 14 TRBV7-9
TGTGCCAGCAGCTTGACAGATGGGAACACTGAAGCTTTCTTT CASSLTDGNTEAFF once . TRBJ1-1 14 TRBV7-3
TGTGCCAGCAGTTTTGGCAGGGCCTACGAGCAGTACTTC CASSFGRAYEQYF . . TRBJ2-7 13 TRBV27
TGTGCCAGCAGTTTGGAGCGGGGGGGAACAGATACGCAGTATTTT CASSLERGGTDTQYF once TRBD2 TRBJ2-3 15 TRBV27
TGTGCCAGCAGTTTGACAGGGGTGGATCAGCCCCAGCATTTT CASSLTGVDQPQHF . TRBD1 TRBJ1-5 14 TRBV6-5
TGCGCCAGCAGTGAGCAGGGCCCGAACACTGAAGCTTTCTTT CASSEQGPNTEAFF few . TRBJ1-1 14 TRBV10-1
TGTGCCAGCAGTGAAGGACATCTCTACGAGCAGTACTTC CASSEGHLYEQYF . . TRBJ2-7 13 TRBV6-1
TGTGCCAGCAGCTTGGGAGCCGGGACAGGCTACAATGAGCAGTTCTTC CASSLGAGTGYNEQFF . TRBD1 TRBJ2-1 16 TRBV5-4
TGTGCCAGCAGCTTGGCCCGGACAGGGATTAGTGCCGGGGAGCTGTTTTTT CASSLARTGISAGELFF . TRBD1 TRBJ2-2 17 TRBV5-6
TGTGCCAGCAGCGCTGGGACTAGCGGGCGGAGGGGCTACGAGCAGTACTTC CASSAGTSGRRGYEQYF . TRBD2 TRBJ2-7 17 TRBV7-2
TGTGCCTGGAGCCTACTACCGGGACAGGGTTACGAGCAGTACTTC CAWSLLPGQGYEQYF . TRBD1 TRBJ2-7 15 TRBV30
TGCGCCAGCAGGCTGGACTGGGCCACAGATACGCAGTATTTT CASRLDWATDTQYF . . TRBJ2-3 14 TRBV5-1
TGTGCCAGCAGTTACTCGACCGGGACAGGGTCCTACGAGCAGTACTTC CASSYSTGTGSYEQYF . TRBD1 TRBJ2-7 16 TRBV6-5
TGTGCCAGCAGTTTTGACGGACAGAACACTGAAGCTTTCTTT CASSFDGQNTEAFF few . TRBJ1-1 14 TRBV28
TGCGCCAGCAGCTTACAGGCCAGCACAGATACGCAGTATTTT CASSLQASTDTQYF . . TRBJ2-3 14 TRBV5-1
TGTGCCATCAGTGAGCCTACAGGGGACAGCGAAAAACTGTTTTTT CAISEPTGDSEKLFF . TRBD1 TRBJ1-4 15 TRBV10-3
TGTGCCAGCAGCGCACAGGGGAACACTGAAGCTTTCTTT CASSAQGNTEAFF . . TRBJ1-1 13 TRBV6-6
TGCGCCAGCAGCTTGGTGGGCATGACGACCACAGATACGCAGTATTTT CASSLVGMTTTDTQYF . . TRBJ2-3 16 TRBV5-1
TGTGCCAGCAGCTTCTGGACAGGACAAGAGACCCAGTACTTC CASSFWTGQETQYF . TRBD1 TRBJ2-5 14 TRBV7-2
TGTGCCAGTAGTACCCTACAGGGTGTATCGCAGCCCCAGCATTTT CASSTLQGVSQPQHF . . TRBJ1-5 15 TRBV19